These T cell receptor beta chains were read from a single sample in a study of T cell changes during pregnancy in multiple sclerosis. The data were produced by immunoSEQ multiplex PCR, yet TCRdb's version contains in-frame clones alone and is incomplete. The sample has 40,000 to 60,000 clones, approximately 90% seen once. The starting material was CD4+ T cells from peripheral blood mononuclear cells, obtained before pregnancy. The receptors shown here come from a female donor with multiple sclerosis, enrolled in a pregnancy study. Both conserved end residues are part of each CDR3. A D gene is named only where the DNA matches it firmly. Clone size is given for some rows only: seen once, a few or many times, or a class if the clone is expanded.

abundance	j_gene	d_gene	v_gene	CDR3aa	CDR3nt
NA	TRBJ2-2	TRBD2	TRBV10-2	CASSEVTTSEWIGELFF	TGCGCCAGCAGTGAGGTGACGACTAGCGAGTGGATCGGGGAGCTGTTTTTT
NA	TRBJ2-1	NA	TRBV9	CATTQGGPYNEQFF	TGTGCCACCACGCAAGGAGGTCCCTACAATGAGCAGTTCTTC
NA	TRBJ1-5	TRBD1	TRBV28	CASSLHGQGRQPQHF	TGTGCCAGCAGCCTCCACGGACAGGGGAGGCAGCCCCAGCATTTT
NA	TRBJ1-6	NA	TRBV6-6	CASSYGGQSPLHF	TGTGCCAGCAGTTACGGTGGCCAGTCACCCCTCCACTTT
NA	TRBJ1-2	NA	TRBV7-8	CASSLVVNYGYTF	TGTGCCAGCAGCTTAGTAGTTAACTATGGCTACACCTTC
NA	TRBJ2-2	TRBD2	TRBV7-8	CASSPPIAGVTGELFF	TGTGCCAGCAGCCCACCCATAGCGGGGGTCACCGGGGAGCTGTTTTTT
NA	TRBJ2-3	TRBD2	TRBV14	CASSQDRASGPQDTQYF	TGTGCCAGCAGCCAAGATAGGGCTAGCGGACCACAAGATACGCAGTATTTT
NA	TRBJ1-1	TRBD1	TRBV5-8	CASSLPGGLNTEAFF	TGTGCCAGCAGTCTTCCAGGGGGCTTGAACACTGAAGCTTTCTTT
NA	TRBJ2-3	NA	TRBV11-3	CASSLGLISGTRTDTQYF	TGTGCCAGCAGCTTAGGTCTTATCTCCGGGACACGCACAGATACGCAGTATTTT
NA	TRBJ1-5	TRBD1	TRBV6-5	CASKQGTNQPQHF	TGTGCCAGCAAACAGGGGACTAATCAGCCCCAGCATTTT
medium-sized	TRBJ1-1	NA	TRBV10-3	CAISEGRDTEAFF	TGTGCCATCAGTGAGGGCAGGGACACTGAAGCTTTCTTT
NA	TRBJ1-2	NA	TRBV5-1	CASSLASPGLAGYTF	TGCGCCAGCAGCTTGGCCTCTCCGGGTCTCGCGGGCTACACCTTC
once	TRBJ2-1	TRBD1	TRBV5-6	CASSWTGRTEQFF	TGTGCCAGCAGCTGGACAGGGCGAACTGAGCAGTTCTTC
NA	TRBJ2-4	NA	TRBV19	CASSINLVRAKNIQYF	TGTGCCAGTTCCATAAACCTTGTCCGGGCCAAAAACATTCAGTACTTC
NA	TRBJ2-1	TRBD2	TRBV7-9	CASSRAGLAGGPHEQFF	TGTGCCAGCAGCCGGGCGGGTCTAGCGGGAGGGCCACATGAGCAGTTCTTC
NA	TRBJ2-7	TRBD1	TRBV6-5	CASSYSRTGLGNEQYF	TGTGCCAGCAGTTACTCTAGGACAGGTCTGGGAAACGAGCAGTACTTC
NA	TRBJ1-1	TRBD1	TRBV23-1	CASSQLGQGVNTEAFF	TGCGCCAGCAGTCAGCTGGGACAGGGGGTGAACACTGAAGCTTTCTTT
NA	TRBJ1-5	NA	TRBV19	CASSITGSNQPQHF	TGTGCCAGTAGTATTACAGGGAGCAATCAGCCCCAGCATTTT